A single sample gave rise to the 28 T cell receptor beta chains below, sequenced in a study of blood T cell repertoires in COVID-19. TCRdb's table, derived via immunoSEQ multiplex PCR, lists solely in-frame clones and lacks some. The data show about 110,000 clones, just over 85% seen once. Material for sequencing was peripheral blood. These receptors were obtained from a human donor in a cohort sampled during active COVID-19.

This clone was detected a few times. This chain links TRBV7-6 with TRBJ2-7; the match to TRBD2 covers 9 bases. This CDR3 region has 15 residues. Unmatched junction bases numbered 5, after V lost 3 bases and J lost 2 bases. From germline, CDR1 is SGHVS and CDR2 FNYEAQ. The CDR3 DNA sequence: TGTGCCAGCAGCTTGGGACTAGCCTCCACCTACGAGCAGTACTTC. Its translation is CASSLGLASTYEQYF. The full variable domain, with the rest looked up from reference TRBV7-6 and TRBJ2-7, is GAGVSQSPRYKVTKRGQDVALRCDPISGHVSLYWYRQALGQGPEFLTYFNYEAQQDKSGLPNDRFSAERPEGSISTLTIQRTEQRDSAMYRCASSLGLASTYEQYFGPGTRLTVT.

The gene calls are TRBV6-6 and TRBJ2-3, with D possibly TRBD2 on 5 matching bases. This CDR3 is 15 amino acids long. V lost 2 bases and J lost 4, with 13 bases in between. Germline CDR1 and CDR2: MNHNY and SVGAGI (reference sequence). The CDR3 DNA sequence: TGTGCCAGCAGTTACGGAGGCAGCCCAGCAGATACGCAGTATTTT. Translation gives CASSYGGSPADTQYF.

V gene TRBV9 combines with J gene TRBJ2-2; possible D gene TRBD1, 6 bases. The CDR3 contains 16 residues. The germline V gene encodes CDR1 SGDLS and CDR2 YYNGEE. Trimming took off 2 bases at V and 1 base at J, with 12 bases between the two ends. CDR3 coding DNA: TGTGCCAGCAGCGTCAGGGGTCCATTGAACACCGGGGAGCTGTTTTTT. Protein product: CASSVRGPLNTGELFF.

The chain joins TRBV18 to TRBJ1-1, with 10 bases aligning to TRBD1. Per the germline V gene, CDR1 is KGHSH and CDR2 is LQKENI. The CDR3 covers 16 residues. The trim removed 6 bases at V and 4 bases at J, leaving 11 bases unmatched. The chain's CDR3 is CASSLPGQGSGTEAFF. The CDR3 DNA sequence: TGTGCCAGCTCGCTACCGGGACAGGGGTCTGGCACTGAAGCTTTCTTT.

The rearrangement links TRBV15 to TRBJ2-5; D might be TRBD2 (5 bases). Germline CDR1 reads LNHNV; CDR2 reads YYDKDF (reference sequence). The CDR3 runs 14 residues. Trimming stripped 5 bases from V and 1 base from J, with 11 bases between. The chain's CDR3 is CATSGPSFQETQYF. The CDR3 nucleotides read TGTGCCACCAGCGGCCCTAGCTTCCAAGAGACCCAGTACTTC.

The genes are TRBV7-9 and TRBJ2-1, with D unclear. CDR3 length: 14 residues. The germline gives CDR1 SEHNR, CDR2 FQNEAQ (reference sequence). V was shortened by 5 bases and J by 5 bases, with 13 bases between the two germline ends. The CDR3 protein is CASSNSLSDNEQFF. The CDR3 bases are TGTGCCAGCAGCAATTCTCTGTCCGACAATGAGCAGTTCTTC.

The rearrangement links TRBV19 to TRBJ1-1; D is undetermined. Germline CDR1 reads LNHDA; CDR2 reads SQIVND (reference sequence). V was trimmed by 6 bases and J by 4 bases, leaving 15 bases between them. The CDR3 covers 14 residues. CDR3 bases: TGTGCCAGTAGAATGGACGGGAAGGGCACTGAAGCTTTCTTT. Its protein is CASRMDGKGTEAFF.

This chain uses TRBV2 with TRBJ2-3; 7 bases map to TRBD1. CDR3 length: 15 residues. V was pared by 6 bases and J by 0 bases, with 6 bases of the junction left unmatched. Germline V gene data show CDR1 as SNHLY and CDR2 as FYNNEI. The CDR3 loop reads CASSPGTASTDTQYF. CDR3 nucleotide sequence: TGTGCCAGCAGCCCCGGGACAGCTAGCACAGATACGCAGTATTTT.

The CDR3 coding sequence is TGTGCCAGCAGTTATTCCGGGACAGGAGAAATCTATGGCTACACCTTC. This encodes CASSYSGTGEIYGYTF. The chain carries TRBV6-5 and TRBJ1-2, with 8 bases that match TRBD1. With 3 bases clipped from V and 4 bases from J, the junction kept 10 bases outside the gene matches. Germline CDR1 and CDR2: MNHEY and SVGAGI. The CDR3 has 16 residues.

The genes are TRBV5-4 and TRBJ2-5; TRBD2 might be the D (6 bases). CDR1 SGHNT and CDR2 YYREEE come from the germline V gene (reference sequence). Trimming cost V 3 bases and J 4 bases, with 25 bases left between them. The CDR3 consists of 18 residues. The CDR3 sequence is CASSSKGSDARGGETQYF. DNA for the CDR3: TGTGCCAGCAGCTCTAAGGGGTCGGACGCAAGGGGAGGAGAGACCCAGTACTTC.

The chain recombines TRBV29-1 with TRBJ2-3, with 8 bases aligning to TRBD2. The CDR3 covers 14 residues. CDR1 SQVTM and CDR2 ANQGSEA come from the germline V gene. V lost 8 bases and J lost 3; bases outside the gene matches: 10. In nucleotides, the CDR3 is TGCAGCATTGGGTTGCGGGGGGTGACAGATACGCAGTATTTT. This gives the protein CSIGLRGVTDTQYF.

The rearrangement uses TRBV11-2 and TRBJ1-5, with TRBD1 matching 7 bases. The J segment lost 0 bases and the V segment lost 6 bases, leaving 2 bases of the junction unmatched. The CDR3 loop spans 14 amino acids. Germline V lookup: CDR1 SGHAT, CDR2 FQNNGV. In nucleotides, the CDR3 is TGTGCCAGCAGTTCAGGGGGTAGCAATCAGCCCCAGCATTTT. Its translation is CASSSGGSNQPQHF.

This CDR3 is CASSLSPDEKLFF. In DNA form, the CDR3 reads TGTGCCAGCAGCTTGTCCCCAGATGAAAAACTGTTTTTT. V and J are TRBV5-6 and TRBJ1-4; D unclear. The CDR3 length is 13 residues. V was trimmed by 1 base and J by 6 bases, leaving 7 bases between them. The germline gives CDR1 SGHDT, CDR2 YYEEEE.

V gene TRBV12-3 or TRBV12-4 combines with J gene TRBJ2-2; no reliable D call. Trimming took 8 bases from V and 6 from J, leaving 7 bases between them. The CDR3 is made up of 11 amino acids. The CDR3 coding sequence is TGTGCCAGCGAGAGATCCGGGGAGCTGTTTTTT. Its protein is CASERSGELFF.

J is TRBJ2-1 and V is TRBV5-1, with 9 nucleotides matching TRBD2. The CDR3 covers 15 residues. With V trimmed by 0 bases and J by 5 bases, 3 bases remained unmatched. The germline gives CDR1 SGHRS, CDR2 YFSETQ. The DNA for the CDR3 is TGCGCCAGCAGCTTGGTTAGCGGGGGCAACAATGAGCAGTTCTTC. Residues: CASSLVSGGNNEQFF.

V and J are TRBV14 and TRBJ2-2; 10 positions match TRBD2. V lost 0 bases and J lost 3; bases outside the gene matches: 7. Looked up from germline, CDR1 is SGHDN and CDR2 is FVKESK. CDR3 length: 18 amino acids. The CDR3 protein is CASSQDLTSGTYTGELFF. CDR3 coding DNA: TGTGCCAGCAGCCAAGATCTTACTAGCGGGACTTACACCGGGGAGCTGTTTTTT. The full variable domain, its missing parts supplied by reference TRBV14 and TRBJ2-2, is EAGVTQFPSHSVIEKGQTVTLRCDPISGHDNLYWYRRVMGKEIKFLLHFVKESKQDESGMPNNRFLAERTGGTYSTLKVQPAELEDSGVYFCASSQDLTSGTYTGELFFGEGSRLTVL.

This chain joins TRBV9 and TRBJ2-1, with TRBD1 as a possible D gene (6 bases). Trimming removed 1 base at V and 9 bases at J, with 11 bases between. From germline, CDR1 is SGDLS and CDR2 YYNGEE. CDR3 size: 13 residues. In DNA, the CDR3 is TGTGCCAGCAGCGTACAGGGGTCCAGTGAGCAGTTCTTC. It codes for CASSVQGSSEQFF.

The chain links TRBV29-1 to TRBJ1-4; 7 positions agree with TRBD1. Germline V gene data show CDR1 as SQVTM and CDR2 as ANQGSEA. The V and J ends lost 5 bases and 12 bases, in that order; junction bases with no gene match: 15. The CDR3 has 14 amino acids. CDR3 sequence: CSVRTTGVPGQLFF. The DNA of the CDR3 is TGCAGCGTTAGAACCACAGGGGTACCAGGGCAACTGTTTTTT. The full variable domain, completed using reference TRBV29-1 and TRBJ1-4, is SAVISQKPSRDICQRGTSLTIQCQVDSQVTMMFWYRQQPGQSLTLIATANQGSEATYESGFVIDKFPISRPNLTFSTLTVSNMSPEDSSIYLCSVRTTGVPGQLFFGSGTQLSVL.

The V call is TRBV5-4, the J call TRBJ2-7, with 13 positions matching TRBD2. Trimming took 5 bases from V and 1 from J; bases not matched to a gene: 3. The V gene's germline CDR1 is SGHNT and CDR2 YYREEE (reference sequence). This CDR3 has 15 amino acids. The CDR3 sequence is CASSPLAGGSYEQYF. CDR3 DNA: TGTGCCAGCAGTCCACTAGCGGGGGGGTCCTACGAGCAGTACTTC.

The chain employs TRBV2 and TRBJ2-1; D is possibly TRBD1 (6 bases). With 7 bases removed from V and 0 bases from J, the gap between germline ends came to 10 bases. This CDR3 comprises 14 residues. Germline V gives CDR1 SNHLY, CDR2 FYNNEI. The CDR3 loop is CASIWDNSYNEQFF. DNA for the CDR3: TGTGCCAGCATCTGGGACAACTCCTACAATGAGCAGTTCTTC.

The rearrangement links TRBV5-8 to TRBJ1-4, with 11 bases matching TRBD1. This CDR3 has 15 amino acids. V gave up 4 bases and J gave up 4 bases; unmatched junction bases: 3. Germline loops: CDR1 SGHTS, CDR2 YDEGEE. The CDR3 protein is CASSVGTGGNEKLFF. The CDR3 DNA reads TGTGCCAGCAGCGTAGGGACAGGGGGTAATGAAAAACTGTTTTTT.

The rearrangement links TRBV5-4 to TRBJ2-3, with 13 positions matching TRBD2. V gave up 4 bases and J gave up 6 bases; unmatched junction bases: 11. This CDR3 is 17 amino acids long. Germline V CDR1 and CDR2: SGHNT, YYREEE (reference sequence). The CDR3 nucleotides are TGTGCCAGCAGCCTGGACGAGGGACTAGCGGGGTCCGATACGCAGTATTTT. Translated, it gives CASSLDEGLAGSDTQYF.

The gene calls are TRBV5-1 and TRBJ1-1, with TRBD1 identical over 12 bases. Germline V lookup: CDR1 SGHRS, CDR2 YFSETQ. CDR3 length equals 14 residues. With 4 bases clipped from V and 6 bases from J, the junction kept 4 bases outside the gene matches. The CDR3 sequence: CASSGGQGAAEAFF. The CDR3 region has the DNA TGCGCCAGCAGCGGGGGACAGGGGGCCGCTGAAGCTTTCTTT.

The V and J genes are TRBV11-3 and TRBJ1-2, with a tentative D call TRBD1 (6 bases). V was pared by 2 bases and J by 0 bases, with 16 bases between. This CDR3 comprises 17 residues. Germline V gene data show CDR1 as SGHNT and CDR2 as YENEEA. The CDR3: CASSLWDGDTSNYGYTF. CDR3 bases: TGTGCCAGCAGCTTATGGGATGGGGACACATCTAACTATGGCTACACCTTC.

The V gene is TRBV7-2, the J gene TRBJ1-2, with TRBD1 as a possible D gene (5 bases). Germline V lookup: CDR1 SGHTA, CDR2 FQGNSA. Trimming removed 0 bases from V and 7 bases from J, with 12 bases in between. CDR3 length equals 14 residues. CDR3 protein: CASSLALGGTGYTF. As DNA, the CDR3 is TGTGCCAGCAGCTTAGCGCTGGGGGGGACTGGCTACACCTTC. Combining the CDR3 with reference TRBV7-2 and TRBJ1-2 gives the whole variable domain GAGVSQSPSNKVTEKGKDVELRCDPISGHTALYWYRQSLGQGLEFLIYFQGNSAPDKSGLPSDRFSAERTGGSVSTLTIQRTQQEDSAVYLCASSLALGGTGYTFGSGTRLTVV.

CDR3 DNA sequence: TGTGCCAGCAGCTTAGCTGGGACTAGCAATGCCGGGGAGCTGTTTTTT. Protein: CASSLAGTSNAGELFF. The chain employs TRBV11-2 and TRBJ2-2, with TRBD2 identical over 9 bases. V shed 1 base, J shed 6 bases, and the junction held 6 bases outside the gene matches. Germline CDR1 is SGHAT and CDR2 is FQNNGV. This CDR3 contains 16 residues. The variable domain in full, completed from reference TRBV11-2 and TRBJ2-2, reads EAGVAQSPRYKIIEKRQSVAFWCNPISGHATLYWYQQILGQGPKLLIQFQNNGVVDDSQLPKDRFSAERLKGVDSTLKIQPAKLEDSAVYLCASSLAGTSNAGELFFGEGSRLTVL.

V gene TRBV7-9 combines with J gene TRBJ1-6, with 7 nucleotides matching TRBD1. Germline trimming cut 7 bases from V and 8 bases from J; bases unmatched to any gene: 5. The CDR3 length is 13 residues. CDR1 SEHNR and CDR2 FQNEAQ come from the germline V gene (reference sequence). The CDR3 sequence: CASKRTGYSPLHF. CDR3 DNA sequence: TGTGCCAGCAAGAGGACAGGTTATTCACCCCTCCACTTT.

The chain employs TRBV28 and TRBJ1-5, with D maybe TRBD1 (5 bases). Between the trimmed V and J ends, which lost 5 bases and 5 bases, there was a span of 19 bases. Germline V gene data show CDR1 as MDHEN and CDR2 as SYDVKM. The CDR3 contains 16 residues. The CDR3 is CASSPEGGEIHQPQHF. CDR3 sequence (DNA): TGTGCCAGCAGTCCTGAGGGAGGGGAGATCCATCAGCCCCAGCATTTT.